The 25 T cell receptor beta chains presented below share a single source sample, sequenced in a study of blood T cell repertoires in COVID-19. Produced via immunoSEQ multiplex PCR; TCRdb's table is partial and in-frame only. The table lists over 150,000 clones, about 80% of them singletons. Specimen: peripheral blood. The receptors come from a woman aged 55-69 years with acute or convalescent COVID-19.

The chain employs TRBV27 and TRBJ2-1, with 7 bases fitting TRBD1. CDR3 length equals 13 residues. The trim removed 2 bases at V and 5 bases at J, leaving 0 bases unmatched. Germline values: CDR1 MNHEY, CDR2 SMNVEV (reference sequence). The CDR3 sequence: CASSLDRDNEQFF. The DNA for the CDR3 is TGTGCCAGCAGTTTAGACAGGGACAATGAGCAGTTCTTC.

V is TRBV2 and J is TRBJ2-4, with 9 bases matching TRBD2. CDR3 size: 17 residues. Germline V lookup: CDR1 SNHLY, CDR2 FYNNEI. V lost 5 bases and J lost 1; bases outside the gene matches: 9. Written as DNA, the CDR3 is TGTGCCAGCAGTCTTTGGGGCGGGGGGGATGCCAAAAACATTCAGTACTTC. This translates into CASSLWGGGDAKNIQYF.

This rearrangement joins TRBV4-1 to TRBJ1-2; D possibly corresponds to TRBD1 (6 bases). CDR1 is MGHRA and CDR2 is YSYEKL in the germline V gene. Trimming shortened V by 0 bases and J by 5 bases, and 19 bases separated the two germline ends. There are 17 residues in the CDR3. The CDR3 region is CASSQEAANSGVYGYTF. The CDR3 coding sequence is TGCGCCAGCAGCCAAGAGGCAGCAAACTCAGGGGTTTATGGCTACACCTTC.

The chain joins TRBV19 to TRBJ1-5; D remains unclear. Trimming pared 0 bases from V and 11 bases from J, leaving 20 bases between. The CDR3 runs 16 residues. Germline V gene lookup returns CDR1 LNHDA and CDR2 SQIVND (reference sequence). The CDR3 sequence is CASSIDSRGALVAQHF. The CDR3 nucleotides are TGTGCCAGTAGTATAGACTCCCGAGGAGCCTTAGTGGCCCAGCATTTT.

The J gene is TRBJ1-1, the V gene TRBV27, with TRBD1 matching over 11 bases. Germline-derived CDR1 and CDR2 are MNHEY and SMNVEV (reference sequence). The CDR3 totals 14 residues. The V segment lost 4 bases and the J segment 4 bases; nucleotides outside the gene matches: 2. CDR3 amino acids: CASSWGQGVTEAFF. In nucleotides, the CDR3 is TGTGCCAGCAGTTGGGGACAGGGGGTCACTGAAGCTTTCTTT.

This clone was observed a handful of times. The gene calls are TRBV5-1 and TRBJ1-1, with 7 bases lining up with TRBD1. CDR1 SGHRS and CDR2 YFSETQ come from the germline V gene. The junction had 5 bases not matched to a gene; V was cut back by 4 bases and J by 5 bases. The CDR3 sequence is 13 residues long. CDR3 DNA: TGCGCCAGCAGCCAGCAGACAGGGACTGAAGCTTTCTTT. Translated: CASSQQTGTEAFF.

The V and J genes are TRBV6-5 and TRBJ1-1, with D perhaps matching TRBD1 (6 bases). Looked up from germline, CDR1 is MNHEY and CDR2 is SVGAGI. The V and J ends lost 0 bases and 1 base respectively, with 12 bases between them. The CDR3 length is 16 residues. This chain's CDR3 is CASSYSLRGGNTEAFF. The CDR3 nucleotides are TGTGCCAGCAGTTACTCGTTAAGGGGGGGGAACACTGAAGCTTTCTTT.

The V and J genes are TRBV5-6 and TRBJ1-6; D is unclear. V was trimmed by 0 bases and J by 0 bases, leaving 4 bases between them. The CDR3 is 15 amino acids. The germline CDR1 and CDR2 sequences are SGHDT and YYEEEE. Here the CDR3 DNA reads TGTGCCAGCAGCTTGGATCGCTCCTATAATTCACCCCTCCACTTT. This translates into CASSLDRSYNSPLHF. Based on the CDR3 plus reference TRBV5-6 and TRBJ1-6, the full variable domain is DAGVTQSPTHLIKTRGQQVTLRCSPKSGHDTVSWYQQALGQGPQFIFQYYEEEERQRGNFPDRFSGHQFPNYSSELNVNALLLGDSALYLCASSLDRSYNSPLHFGNGTRLTVT.

The V gene is TRBV19, the J gene TRBJ1-6; 7 nucleotides line up with TRBD1. With 4 bases clipped from V and 8 bases from J, the junction kept 8 bases outside the gene matches. This CDR3 is built from 15 residues. CDR1 and CDR2 from the germline V gene are LNHDA and SQIVND (reference sequence). CDR3 residues: CASSKSGQYYSPLHF. The CDR3 nucleotides read TGTGCCAGTAGTAAGTCGGGACAGTATTATTCACCCCTCCACTTT.

This sequence joins TRBV7-3 and TRBJ1-1; no clear D. CDR3 length: 14 amino acids. Germline CDR1 reads SGHTA; CDR2 reads FQGTGA. The V end was cut by 0 bases, the J end by 1 base, with 6 bases between. The DNA of the CDR3 is TGTGCCAGCAGCTTAACGCGAAGGAACACTGAAGCTTTCTTT. Protein product: CASSLTRRNTEAFF.

V is TRBV5-1 and J is TRBJ2-7; 7 bases are shared with TRBD1. Looked up from germline, CDR1 is SGHRS and CDR2 is YFSETQ. The CDR3 is made up of 14 amino acids. Trimming took 0 bases from V and 3 from J; bases not matched to a gene: 3. CDR3 DNA sequence: TGCGCCAGCAGCTTGGGGGACAGAAGCTACGAGCAGTACGTC. Translated, it gives CASSLGDRSYEQYV.

The chain couples TRBV3-1 (or the pseudogene TRBV3-2) to TRBJ1-6; D might be TRBD1 (6 bases). Germline values: CDR1 LGHDT, CDR2 YNNKEL (reference sequence). This CDR3 spans 14 amino acids. V was cut by 4 bases and J by 5 bases, with 9 bases left in between. CDR3 sequence reads: CASSLSGDNSPLHF. Written as DNA, the CDR3 is TGTGCCAGCAGCCTTTCAGGGGATAATTCACCCCTCCACTTT.

The chain has TRBV7-9 and TRBJ1-6; possibly TRBD1 for D (5 bases). This CDR3 has 12 residues. Germline CDR1 is SEHNR and CDR2 is FQNEAQ (reference sequence). The V end lost 2 bases, the J end lost 14 bases, and 10 bases lay between the germline ends. CDR3 loop: CASSLKRGSLHF. Here the CDR3 DNA reads TGTGCCAGCAGCTTAAAACGGGGGTCCCTCCACTTT.

The V gene is TRBV18, the J gene TRBJ2-7; 7 bases are shared with TRBD1. This CDR3 has 13 amino acids. V trimming: 5 bases; J trimming: 6 bases; junction bases outside the gene matches: 7. CDR1 and CDR2 from the germline V gene are KGHSH and LQKENI. CDR3 in amino acids: CASSTDRDPEQYF. CDR3 DNA sequence: TGTGCCAGCTCAACCGACAGGGATCCCGAGCAGTACTTC.

This clone has just one count. The rearrangement uses TRBV30 and TRBJ1-5; no reliable D call. Germline-derived CDR1 and CDR2 are GTSNPN and SVGIG (reference sequence). This CDR3 spans 13 amino acids. With 2 bases removed from V and 4 bases from J, the gap between germline ends came to 9 bases. CDR3 DNA: TGTGCCTGGAGTTTGGGAGGGAATCAGCCCCAGCATTTT. This translates into CAWSLGGNQPQHF.

The J gene is TRBJ1-3, the V gene TRBV18, with D possibly TRBD1 on 5 matching bases. This CDR3 has 15 amino acids. The germline CDR1 and CDR2 sequences are KGHSH and LQKENI. The ends were cut back, 3 bases at V and 1 base at J, with 10 bases in the middle. CDR3 protein: CASSPLQESGNTIYF. The CDR3 DNA is TGTGCCAGCTCACCTTTACAGGAGTCTGGAAACACCATATATTTT.

The rearrangement uses TRBV7-9 and TRBJ2-7; D is perhaps TRBD2 (5 bases). The CDR3 is 14 amino acids. Trimming shortened V by 2 bases and J by 0 bases, and 8 bases separated the two germline ends. Germline CDR1 and CDR2: SEHNR and FQNEAQ (reference sequence). CDR3 amino acids: CASSLWESSYEQYF. The CDR3 nucleotides are TGTGCCAGCAGCTTATGGGAGAGCTCCTACGAGCAGTACTTC.

This rearrangement joins TRBV25-1 to TRBJ2-1, with 10 nucleotides matching TRBD2. V lost 4 bases, J lost 7 bases, and 10 bases stayed unmatched. Germline CDR1 reads MGHDK; CDR2 reads SYGVNS. The CDR3 contains 16 residues. The CDR3 is CASSGRQRGGKNEQFF. The CDR3 DNA is TGTGCCAGCAGTGGAAGGCAGCGGGGGGGCAAGAATGAGCAGTTCTTC.

The chain couples TRBV6-5 to TRBJ2-3, with D perhaps matching TRBD2 (6 bases). The CDR3 sequence is 15 residues long. Germline V gene lookup returns CDR1 MNHEY and CDR2 SVGAGI. The V end was cut by 5 bases, the J end by 0 bases, with 12 bases between. The CDR3 DNA is TGTGCCAGCAGTCCTCTGGGGACTAGCACAGATACGCAGTATTTT. It is translated as CASSPLGTSTDTQYF.

V gene TRBV14 combines with J gene TRBJ2-1; a weak D match, TRBD1 (5 bases). CDR1 is SGHDN and CDR2 is FVKESK in the germline V gene. The CDR3 is 13 residues long. V lost 4 bases and J 9 bases, leaving 13 bases between the germline ends. This chain's CDR3 is CASSPQGYGEQFF. The CDR3 region has the DNA TGTGCCAGCAGCCCCCAGGGATATGGTGAGCAGTTCTTC.

V and J are TRBV10-1 and TRBJ2-1; D uncertain. Germline lookup yields CDR1 WNHNN and CDR2 SYGVQD (reference sequence). The CDR3 is made up of 13 amino acids. V lost 0 bases and J 7 bases, leaving 7 bases between the germline ends. The CDR3 protein is CASSESLANEQFF. Written as DNA, the CDR3 is TGCGCCAGCAGTGAGTCCTTAGCAAATGAGCAGTTCTTC.

The rearrangement uses TRBV6-6 and TRBJ1-5; D is undetermined. The V end was cut by 4 bases, the J end by 1 base, with 8 bases between. In germline, CDR1 is MNHNY, CDR2 SVGAGI (reference sequence). This CDR3 comprises 14 residues. The CDR3 region is CASSSHTSNQPQHF. The CDR3 DNA sequence: TGTGCCAGCAGTTCTCACACCAGCAATCAGCCCCAGCATTTT.

V usage is TRBV14 and J usage is TRBJ2-7; D is ambiguous. The V end lost 0 bases, the J end lost 0 bases, and 9 bases lay between the germline ends. CDR1 SGHDN and CDR2 FVKESK come from the germline V gene. This CDR3 contains 15 residues. The CDR3 loop reads CASSQEYIPSYEQYF. Here the CDR3 DNA reads TGTGCCAGCAGCCAAGAGTACATACCCTCCTACGAGCAGTACTTC. Full variable domain (missing parts from reference TRBV14 and TRBJ2-7): EAGVTQFPSHSVIEKGQTVTLRCDPISGHDNLYWYRRVMGKEIKFLLHFVKESKQDESGMPNNRFLAERTGGTYSTLKVQPAELEDSGVYFCASSQEYIPSYEQYFGPGTRLTVT.

V and J are TRBV28 and TRBJ2-7, with TRBD2 matching 12 bases. Germline CDR1 reads MDHEN; CDR2 reads SYDVKM. CDR3 length: 17 amino acids. V lost 5 bases, J lost 6 bases, and 14 bases stayed unmatched. CDR3 protein: CASSPRTSGASSGEQYV. Written as DNA, the CDR3 is TGTGCCAGCAGTCCCCGGACTAGCGGGGCCTCCTCGGGCGAGCAGTACGTC.

The chain joins TRBV11-2 to TRBJ1-5; D uncertain. Germline values: CDR1 SGHAT, CDR2 FQNNGV. This CDR3 spans 15 amino acids. V lost 3 bases, J lost 9 bases, and 18 bases lay in between. CDR3 residues: CASSFSYPSVSPQHF. The CDR3 DNA is TGTGCCAGCAGCTTTTCGTACCCGAGTGTTTCGCCCCAGCATTTT.